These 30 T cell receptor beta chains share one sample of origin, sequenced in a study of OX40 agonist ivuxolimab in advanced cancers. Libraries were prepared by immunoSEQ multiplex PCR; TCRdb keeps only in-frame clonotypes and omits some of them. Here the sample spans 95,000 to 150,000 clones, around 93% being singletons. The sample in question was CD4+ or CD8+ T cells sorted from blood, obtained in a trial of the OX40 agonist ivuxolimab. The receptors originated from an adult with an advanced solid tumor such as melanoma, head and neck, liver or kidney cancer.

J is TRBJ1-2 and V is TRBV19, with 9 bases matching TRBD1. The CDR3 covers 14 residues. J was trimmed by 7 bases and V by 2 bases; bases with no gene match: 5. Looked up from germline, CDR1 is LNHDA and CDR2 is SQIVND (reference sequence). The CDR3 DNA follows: TGTGCCAGTAGTATACTGGGACAGGGTTCTGGCTACACCTTC. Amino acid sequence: CASSILGQGSGYTF.

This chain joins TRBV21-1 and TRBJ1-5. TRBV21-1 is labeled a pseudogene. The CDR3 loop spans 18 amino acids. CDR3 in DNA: TGTGCCAGCAGCAAAGAAAGGAGGGGGGGACAGCACAATCAGCCCCAGCATTTT. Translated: CASSKERRGGQHNQPQHF.

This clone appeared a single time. DNA for the CDR3: TGTGCCAGCAGTCCGACTAGAGGGACAGATACGCAGTATTTT. This sequence encodes CASSPTRGTDTQYF. V gene TRBV28 combines with J gene TRBJ2-3, with D possibly TRBD2 on 6 matching bases. Germline V CDR1 and CDR2: MDHEN, SYDVKM. V was shortened by 5 bases and J by 3 bases, with 12 bases between the two germline ends. The CDR3 has 14 amino acids.

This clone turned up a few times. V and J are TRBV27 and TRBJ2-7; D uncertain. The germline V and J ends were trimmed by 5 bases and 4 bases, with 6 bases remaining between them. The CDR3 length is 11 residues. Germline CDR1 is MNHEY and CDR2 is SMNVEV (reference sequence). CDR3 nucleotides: TGTGCCAGCAGTCCCCGTTACGAGCAGTACTTC. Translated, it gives CASSPRYEQYF.

The CDR3 region has the DNA TGCGCCAGCAGAGGCGGGAGTTTGGCCAATGAGCAGTTCTTC. Protein sequence: CASRGGSLANEQFF. V usage is TRBV5-1 and J usage is TRBJ2-1; TRBD2 matches 7 bases. The V and J ends lost 5 bases and 6 bases, in that order; junction bases with no gene match: 8. CDR3 length equals 14 residues. Germline-derived CDR1 and CDR2 are SGHRS and YFSETQ.

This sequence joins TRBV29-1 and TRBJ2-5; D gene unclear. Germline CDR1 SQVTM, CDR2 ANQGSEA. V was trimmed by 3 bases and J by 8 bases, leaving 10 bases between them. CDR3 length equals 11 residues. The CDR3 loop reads CSVELGSTQYF. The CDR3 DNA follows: TGCAGCGTTGAGCTGGGCAGTACCCAGTACTTC.

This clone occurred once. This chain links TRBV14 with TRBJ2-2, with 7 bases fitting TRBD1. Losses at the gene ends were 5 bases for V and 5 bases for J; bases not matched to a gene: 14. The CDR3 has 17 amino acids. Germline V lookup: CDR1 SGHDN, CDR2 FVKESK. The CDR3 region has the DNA TGTGCCAGCAGCACCGGGACAGCCATGGTTGTTACCGGGGAGCTGTTTTTT. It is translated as CASSTGTAMVVTGELFF. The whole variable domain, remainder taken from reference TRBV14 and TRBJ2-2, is EAGVTQFPSHSVIEKGQTVTLRCDPISGHDNLYWYRRVMGKEIKFLLHFVKESKQDESGMPNNRFLAERTGGTYSTLKVQPAELEDSGVYFCASSTGTAMVVTGELFFGEGSRLTVL.

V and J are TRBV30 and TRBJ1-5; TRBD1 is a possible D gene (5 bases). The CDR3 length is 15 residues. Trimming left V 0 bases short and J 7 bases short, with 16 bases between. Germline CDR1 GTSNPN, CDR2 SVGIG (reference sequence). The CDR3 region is CAWSVLRGKGQPQHF. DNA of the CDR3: TGTGCCTGGAGTGTACTGAGGGGTAAAGGGCAGCCCCAGCATTTT.

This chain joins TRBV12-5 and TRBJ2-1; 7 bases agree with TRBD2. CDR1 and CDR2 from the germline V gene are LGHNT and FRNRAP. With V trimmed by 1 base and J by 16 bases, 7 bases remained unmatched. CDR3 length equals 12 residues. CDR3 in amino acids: CASGLGTSATFF. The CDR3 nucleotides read TGTGCTAGTGGTTTGGGAACTAGCGCCACATTCTTC.

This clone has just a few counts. CDR3 in amino acids: CASSLGEDYGYTF. The CDR3 DNA reads as TGCGCCAGCAGCTTGGGGGAGGACTATGGCTACACCTTC. The chain links TRBV5-1 to TRBJ1-2, with D unclear. The CDR3 runs 13 residues. CDR1 SGHRS and CDR2 YFSETQ come from the germline V gene. V was clipped by 0 bases and J by 3 bases, with 6 bases between them.

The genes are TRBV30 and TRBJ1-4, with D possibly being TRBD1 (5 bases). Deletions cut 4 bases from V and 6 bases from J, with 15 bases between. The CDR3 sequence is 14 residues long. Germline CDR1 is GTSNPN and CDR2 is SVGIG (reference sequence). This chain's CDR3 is CAWTATGGDEKLFF. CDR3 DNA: TGTGCCTGGACTGCCACAGGAGGTGATGAAAAACTGTTTTTT. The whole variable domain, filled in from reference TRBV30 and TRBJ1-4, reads SQTIHQWPATLVQPVGSPLSLECTVEGTSNPNLYWYRQAAGRGLQLLFYSVGIGQISSEVPQNLSASRPQDRQFILSSKKLLLSDSGFYLCAWTATGGDEKLFFGSGTQLSVL.

The DNA of the CDR3 is TGTGCCAGCAGTATGCTGACGAATTGGGACGGGGAGCTGTTTTTT. It is translated as CASSMLTNWDGELFF. The V and J genes are TRBV27 and TRBJ2-2; D not resolved. The CDR3 has 15 residues. Germline assignment: CDR1 MNHEY and CDR2 SMNVEV (reference sequence). V was shortened by 5 bases and J by 7 bases, with 17 bases between the two germline ends.

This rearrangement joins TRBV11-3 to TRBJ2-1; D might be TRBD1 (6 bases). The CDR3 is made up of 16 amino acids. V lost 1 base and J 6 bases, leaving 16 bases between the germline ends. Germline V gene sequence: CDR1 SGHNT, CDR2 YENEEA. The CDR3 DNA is TGTGCCAGCAGCTTAGGAGTGGGGGCGATCCCCAATGAGCAGTTCTTC. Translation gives CASSLGVGAIPNEQFF. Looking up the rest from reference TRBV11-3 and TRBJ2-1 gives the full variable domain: EAGVVQSPRYKIIEKKQPVAFWCNPISGHNTLYWYLQNLGQGPELLIRYENEEAVDDSQLPKDRFSAERLKGVDSTLKIQPAELGDSAVYLCASSLGVGAIPNEQFFGPGTRLTVL.

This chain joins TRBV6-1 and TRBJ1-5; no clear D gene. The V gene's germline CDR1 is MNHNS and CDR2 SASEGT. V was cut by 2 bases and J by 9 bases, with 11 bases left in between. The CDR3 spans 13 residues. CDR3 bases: TGTGCCAGCAGTGAAAGTAAGGACTTGCCCCAGCATTTT. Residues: CASSESKDLPQHF.

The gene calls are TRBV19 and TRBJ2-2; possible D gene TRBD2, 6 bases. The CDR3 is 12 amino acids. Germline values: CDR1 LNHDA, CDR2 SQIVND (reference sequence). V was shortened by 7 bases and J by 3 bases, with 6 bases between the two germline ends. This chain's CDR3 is CASTGDTGELFF. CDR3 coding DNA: TGTGCCAGTACGGGAGACACCGGGGAGCTGTTTTTT. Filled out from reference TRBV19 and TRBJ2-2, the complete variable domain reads DGGITQSPKYLFRKEGQNVTLSCEQNLNHDAMYWYRQDPGQGLRLIYYSQIVNDFQKGDIAEGYSVSREKKESFPLTVTSAQKNPTAFYLCASTGDTGELFFGEGSRLTVL.

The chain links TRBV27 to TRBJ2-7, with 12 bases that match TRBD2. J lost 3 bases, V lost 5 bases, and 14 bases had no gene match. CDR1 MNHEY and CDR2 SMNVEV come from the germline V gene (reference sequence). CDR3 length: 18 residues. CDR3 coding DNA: TGTGCCAGCAGTCCTACCTCCATGACTAGCGGGAGACTCTACGAGCAGTACTTC. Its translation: CASSPTSMTSGRLYEQYF.

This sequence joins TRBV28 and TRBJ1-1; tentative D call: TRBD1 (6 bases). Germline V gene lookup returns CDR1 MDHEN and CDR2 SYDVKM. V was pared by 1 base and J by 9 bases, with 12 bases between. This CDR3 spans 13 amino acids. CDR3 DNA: TGTGCCAGCAGTTTATTTCCACAGGGCCAAGCTTTCTTT. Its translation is CASSLFPQGQAFF.

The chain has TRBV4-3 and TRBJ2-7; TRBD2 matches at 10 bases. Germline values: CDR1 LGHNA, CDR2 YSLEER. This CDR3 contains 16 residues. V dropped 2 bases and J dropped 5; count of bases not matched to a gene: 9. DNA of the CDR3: TGCGCCAGCAGCCAATTAAGAGCGGGAGGGCCTGACGAGCAGTACTTC. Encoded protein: CASSQLRAGGPDEQYF.

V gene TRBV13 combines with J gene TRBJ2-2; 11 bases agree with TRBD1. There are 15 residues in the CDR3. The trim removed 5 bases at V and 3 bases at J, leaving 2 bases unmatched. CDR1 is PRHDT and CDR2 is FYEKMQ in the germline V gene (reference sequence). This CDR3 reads CASSRGQGDTGELFF. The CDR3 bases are TGTGCCAGCAGCCGGGGACAGGGGGACACCGGGGAGCTGTTTTTT.

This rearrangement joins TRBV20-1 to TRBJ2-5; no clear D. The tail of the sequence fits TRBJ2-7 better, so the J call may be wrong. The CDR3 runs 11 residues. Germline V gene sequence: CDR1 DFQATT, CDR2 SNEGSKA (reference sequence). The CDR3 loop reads CSARSPGEQYF. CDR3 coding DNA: TGCAGTGCTAGGTCTCCTGGCGAGCAGTACTTC.

The CDR3 is CASSVGQITTEAFF. The CDR3 DNA reads TGTGCCAGCAGCGTGGGACAGATCACCACTGAAGCTTTCTTT. This chain uses TRBV9 with TRBJ1-1, with 7 bases matching TRBD1. This CDR3 contains 14 residues. J gave up 4 bases and V 2 bases, and 5 bases lay outside the gene matches. Germline loops: CDR1 SGDLS, CDR2 YYNGEE.

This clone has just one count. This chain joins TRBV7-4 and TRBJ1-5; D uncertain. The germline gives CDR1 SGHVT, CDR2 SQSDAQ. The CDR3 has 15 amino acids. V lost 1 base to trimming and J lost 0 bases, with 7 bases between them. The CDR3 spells CASSLESDSNQPQHF. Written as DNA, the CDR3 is TGTGCCAGCAGCTTAGAGTCAGATAGCAATCAGCCCCAGCATTTT.

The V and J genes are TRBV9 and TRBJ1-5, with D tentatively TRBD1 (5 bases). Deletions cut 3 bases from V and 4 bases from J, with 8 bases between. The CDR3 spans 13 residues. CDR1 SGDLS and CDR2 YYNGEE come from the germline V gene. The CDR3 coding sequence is TGTGCCAGCAGCGGACAGACTAATCAGCCCCAGCATTTT. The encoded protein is CASSGQTNQPQHF.

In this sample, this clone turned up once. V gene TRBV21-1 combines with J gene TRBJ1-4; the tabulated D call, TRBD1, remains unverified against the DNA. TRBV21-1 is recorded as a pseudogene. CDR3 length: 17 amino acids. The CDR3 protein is CASSKENSGATNEKLFF. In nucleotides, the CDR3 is TGTGCCAGCAGCAAAGAAAACAGTGGCGCAACTAATGAAAAACTGTTTTTT.

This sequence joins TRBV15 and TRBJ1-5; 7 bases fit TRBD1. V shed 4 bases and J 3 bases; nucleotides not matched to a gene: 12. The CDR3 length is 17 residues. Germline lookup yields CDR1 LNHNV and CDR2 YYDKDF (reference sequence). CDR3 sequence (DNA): TGTGCCACCAGCATAGGGGCCGGCAGGGGGGACAATCAGCCCCAGCATTTT. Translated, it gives CATSIGAGRGDNQPQHF.

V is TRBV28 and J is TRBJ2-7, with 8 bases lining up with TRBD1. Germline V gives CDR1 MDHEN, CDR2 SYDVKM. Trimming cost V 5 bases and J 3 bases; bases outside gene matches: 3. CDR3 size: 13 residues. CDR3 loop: CASSTGQVYEQYF. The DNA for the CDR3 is TGTGCCAGCAGTACGGGACAGGTCTACGAGCAGTACTTC. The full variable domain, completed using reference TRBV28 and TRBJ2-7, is DVKVTQSSRYLVKRTGEKVFLECVQDMDHENMFWYRQDPGLGLRLIYFSYDVKMKEKGDIPEGYSVSREKKERFSLILESASTNQTSMYLCASSTGQVYEQYFGPGTRLTVT.

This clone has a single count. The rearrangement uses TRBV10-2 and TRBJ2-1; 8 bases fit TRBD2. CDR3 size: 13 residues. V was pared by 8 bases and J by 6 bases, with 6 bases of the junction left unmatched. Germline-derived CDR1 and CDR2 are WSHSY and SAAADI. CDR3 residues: CASGGTSSNEQFF. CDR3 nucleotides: TGCGCCAGCGGTGGGACTAGTTCCAATGAGCAGTTCTTC.

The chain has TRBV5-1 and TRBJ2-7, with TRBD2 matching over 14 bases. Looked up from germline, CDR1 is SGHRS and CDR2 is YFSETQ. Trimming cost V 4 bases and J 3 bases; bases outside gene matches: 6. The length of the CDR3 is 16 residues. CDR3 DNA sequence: TGCGCCAGCAGCCCCGGACTAGCGGGAGGCCACTACGAGCAGTACTTC. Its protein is CASSPGLAGGHYEQYF.

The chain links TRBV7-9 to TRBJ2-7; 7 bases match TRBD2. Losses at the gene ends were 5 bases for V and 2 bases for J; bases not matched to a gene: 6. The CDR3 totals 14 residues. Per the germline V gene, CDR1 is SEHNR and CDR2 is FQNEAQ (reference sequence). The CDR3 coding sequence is TGTGCCAGCAGCACCTCGGCGGGAGCCTACGAGCAGTACTTC. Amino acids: CASSTSAGAYEQYF.

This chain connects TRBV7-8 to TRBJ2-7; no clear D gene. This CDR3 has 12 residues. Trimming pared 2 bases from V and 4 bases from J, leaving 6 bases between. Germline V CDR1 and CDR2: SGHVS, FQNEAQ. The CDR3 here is CASSLTVYEQYF. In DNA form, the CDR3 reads TGTGCCAGCAGCTTAACAGTATACGAGCAGTACTTC.